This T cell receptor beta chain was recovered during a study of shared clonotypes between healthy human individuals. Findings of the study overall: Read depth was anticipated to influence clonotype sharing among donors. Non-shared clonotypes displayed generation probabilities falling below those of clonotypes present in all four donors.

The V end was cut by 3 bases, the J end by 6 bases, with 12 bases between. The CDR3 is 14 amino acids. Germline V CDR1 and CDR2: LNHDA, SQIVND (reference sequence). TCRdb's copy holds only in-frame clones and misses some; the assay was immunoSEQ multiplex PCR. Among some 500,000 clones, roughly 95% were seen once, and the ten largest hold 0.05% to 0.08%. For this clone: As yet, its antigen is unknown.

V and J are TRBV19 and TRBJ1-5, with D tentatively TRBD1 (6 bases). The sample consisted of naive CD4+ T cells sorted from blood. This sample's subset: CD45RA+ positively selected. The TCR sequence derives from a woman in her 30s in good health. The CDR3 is CASSITGPSQPQHF. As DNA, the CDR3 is TGTGCCAGTAGTATTACAGGGCCTAGTCAGCCCCAGCATTTT. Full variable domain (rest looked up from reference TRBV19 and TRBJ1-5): DGGITQSPKYLFRKEGQNVTLSCEQNLNHDAMYWYRQDPGQGLRLIYYSQIVNDFQKGDIAEGYSVSREKKESFPLTVTSAQKNPTAFYLCASSITGPSQPQHFGDGTRLSIL.